This T cell receptor (beta chain) is from a study of T cells in Graves' hyperthyroidism and ophthalmopathy. In its sample, this clonotype was seen many times. TCR beta CDR3 sequences were amplified from RNA transcripts. Initially, a first-round RT-PCR of the TCR CDR3 employed the HTBI primer set. TCRdb reprocessed the multiplex PCR reads with MiXCR, giving one entry per CDR3 protein. The profile shows around 690,000 distinct CDR3 sequences, around 15% of them singletons. Germline V gives CDR1 SQVTM, CDR2 ANQGSEA. V lost 7 bases, J lost 7 bases, and 12 bases stayed unmatched. The CDR3 covers 14 residues.

This sequence was found in a man aged 50-59 years with Graves' hyperthyroidism. J is TRBJ1-4 and V is TRBV29-1; 7 bases fit TRBD1. Sequenced input: blood. CDR3 nucleotide sequence: TGCAGCGGGACAATACAGGGGTGGAGTGAAAAACTGTTTTTT. This gives the protein CSGTIQGWSEKLFF. The whole variable domain, filled in from reference TRBV29-1 and TRBJ1-4, reads SAVISQKPSRDICQRGTSLTIQCQVDSQVTMMFWYRQQPGQSLTLIATANQGSEATYESGFVIDKFPISRPNLTFSTLTVSNMSPEDSSIYLCSGTIQGWSEKLFFGSGTQLSVL.